One and the same sample provided the 8 T cell receptor beta chains below, sequenced in a study of blood T cell repertoires in COVID-19. The protocol was immunoSEQ multiplex PCR, while the TCRdb copy is restricted to in-frame clones and leaves out a portion. Of 240,000 or so clones in the sample, roughly 80% were seen once. The material sequenced was peripheral blood. Receptors originate from a woman over 75 with acute or convalescent COVID-19.

The table lists this clone with a few counts. The chain uses TRBV10-3 and TRBJ1-2; D is perhaps TRBD1 (6 bases). This CDR3 comprises 13 residues. Germline loops: CDR1 ENHRY, CDR2 SYGVKD. The V end lost 7 bases, the J end lost 7 bases, and 16 bases lay between the germline ends. This CDR3 is CAITPGDIAGYTF. CDR3 sequence (DNA): TGTGCCATCACCCCCGGGGACATCGCTGGCTACACCTTC.

With regard to this clone: This could be a read error, since a much larger clone is one nucleotide away. The chain employs TRBV7-2 and TRBJ1-1; 9 bases map to TRBD1. The CDR3 contains 13 residues. The germline V gene has CDR1 SGHTA and CDR2 FQGNSA. J was trimmed by 5 bases and V by 3 bases; bases with no gene match: 1. The CDR3 region has the DNA TGTGCCAGCAGCTTGGGACAGGGTACTGAAGCTTTCTTT. This translates into CASSLGQGTEAFF.

The chain uses TRBV10-2 and TRBJ2-2; TRBD2 might be the D (7 bases). The CDR3 contains 14 residues. Trimming removed 6 bases from V and 7 bases from J, with 15 bases in between. The germline CDR1 and CDR2 sequences are WSHSY and SAAADI. The CDR3 sequence: CASSHRGAGGELFF. DNA for the CDR3: TGCGCCAGCAGCCACCGGGGGGCGGGCGGGGAGCTGTTTTTT.

This chain uses TRBV29-1 with TRBJ2-1; 10 nucleotides agree with TRBD2. The CDR3 totals 16 residues. V trimming: 6 bases; J trimming: 9 bases; junction bases outside the gene matches: 17. Germline CDR1 and CDR2: SQVTM and ANQGSEA. CDR3 protein: CSVLIRTSGDVVEQFF. The DNA of the CDR3 is TGCAGCGTCCTTATCCGAACTAGCGGGGACGTCGTTGAGCAGTTCTTC.

CDR3 amino acids: CASSFQLREETQYF. The CDR3 nucleotides read TGTGCCAGCAGCTTTCAGTTGAGGGAAGAGACCCAGTACTTC. V and J are TRBV5-6 and TRBJ2-5, with a weak D call TRBD2 (5 bases). V was cut by 2 bases and J by 3 bases, with 11 bases left in between. Looked up from germline, CDR1 is SGHDT and CDR2 is YYEEEE. The CDR3 extends over 14 amino acids.

The chain recombines TRBV28 with TRBJ1-5; tentatively, D is TRBD1 (6 bases). From germline, CDR1 is MDHEN and CDR2 SYDVKM. V dropped 7 bases and J dropped 5 bases, with 18 bases sitting between them. The CDR3 runs to 15 residues. The CDR3 sequence is CASNGDTGRDQPQHF. The DNA for the CDR3 is TGTGCCAGCAACGGGGACACGGGCAGGGATCAGCCCCAGCATTTT.

The V and J genes are TRBV19 and TRBJ1-1, with D possibly TRBD1 on 5 matching bases. The ends were cut back, 6 bases at V and 1 base at J, with 9 bases in the middle. The germline gives CDR1 LNHDA, CDR2 SQIVND (reference sequence). The CDR3 extends over 13 amino acids. The CDR3 sequence: CASSVTANTEAFF. In DNA form, the CDR3 reads TGTGCCAGTAGCGTGACAGCGAACACTGAAGCTTTCTTT.

The rearrangement uses TRBV2 and TRBJ2-1; TRBD2 matches at 15 bases. V lost 8 bases to trimming and J lost 4 bases; unmatched junction nucleotides: 9. The CDR3 loop spans 17 amino acids. Per germline, CDR1 SNHLY and CDR2 FYNNEI. The CDR3 reads CASWGTSGGLPYNEQFF. Written as DNA, the CDR3 is TGTGCCAGCTGGGGGACTAGCGGGGGGCTACCGTACAATGAGCAGTTCTTC.